The 2 T cell receptor beta chains presented below share a single source sample, sequenced in a study of vaccination effects on CD4 cells after COVID-19 (dated by TCRdb to between 2022 and 2023). The receptor library was made with the immunoSEQ multiplex PCR assay. Imported from immuneACCESS, the table was reduced by TCRdb to in-frame sequences with V and J called. These copies leave out some clones; in studies compared against another copy, an unresolved V gene accounts for under half, and the cause of the remainder is not known. Within this sample are approximately 14,000 clones, with approximately 70% of them counted one time only. The top ten clones comprise approximately 25% of the sample. To identify antigen-specific CD4+ T cell clonotypes by their expansion, the ViraFEST assay first stimulated PBMC with viral peptide pools and then applied TCR sequencing. After approximately eleven days of culture, CD4+ T cells were isolated with the EasySep CD4+ T cell isolation kit. Participants received two doses of either the BNT162b2 or the mRNA-1273 mRNA SARS-CoV-2 vaccine.

The antigens of these receptors remain unknown. The specimen was CD4+ T cells from PBMCs cultured with HCoV-NL63 spike peptides, collected after COVID-19 vaccination. The cell subset or site tag for this specimen amounts to: HCoV-NL63 spike overlapping peptide pool stimulation. These receptors were collected from a human donor who received a COVID-19 vaccine.

As DNA, the CDR3 is TGTGCCAGCAGCTTTGACAGGGGAGGATATCAGCCCCAGCATTTT. This encodes CASSFDRGGYQPQHF. The V call is TRBV7-9, the J call TRBJ1-5; 8 bases are a match to TRBD1. The CDR3 loop spans 15 amino acids. The junction had 6 bases not matched to a gene; V was cut back by 3 bases and J by 5 bases. CDR1 and CDR2 from the germline V gene are SEHNR and FQNEAQ (reference sequence).

This clone was seen only once. The chain has TRBV6-6 and TRBJ2-4, with TRBD1 matching over 9 bases. Trimming at V came to 4 bases and at J to 11 bases, leaving 3 bases not matched to a gene. CDR1 is MNHNY, CDR2 SVGAGI, per germline (reference sequence). The CDR3 contains 12 residues. In nucleotides, the CDR3 is TGTGCCAGCAGTTCCGGACAGGGGTTTCAGTACTTC. It codes for CASSSGQGFQYF.